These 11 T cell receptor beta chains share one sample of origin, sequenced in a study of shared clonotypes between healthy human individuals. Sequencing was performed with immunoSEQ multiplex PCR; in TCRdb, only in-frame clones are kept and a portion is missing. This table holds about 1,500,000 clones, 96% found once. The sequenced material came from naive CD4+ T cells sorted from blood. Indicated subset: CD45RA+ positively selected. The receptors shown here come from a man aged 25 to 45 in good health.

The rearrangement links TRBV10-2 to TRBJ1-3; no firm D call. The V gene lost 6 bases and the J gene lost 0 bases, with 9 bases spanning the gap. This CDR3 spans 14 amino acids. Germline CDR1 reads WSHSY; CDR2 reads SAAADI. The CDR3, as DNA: TGCGCCAGCAGAGGAGGGTCCTCTGGAAACACCATATATTTT. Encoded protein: CASRGGSSGNTIYF.

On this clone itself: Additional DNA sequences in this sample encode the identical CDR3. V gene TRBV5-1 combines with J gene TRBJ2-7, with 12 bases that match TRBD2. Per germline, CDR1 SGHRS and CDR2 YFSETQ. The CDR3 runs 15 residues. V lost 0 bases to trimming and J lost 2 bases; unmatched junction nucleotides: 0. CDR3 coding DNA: TGCGCCAGCAGCTTGGGGACTAGCGGGGCCTACGAGCAGTACTTC. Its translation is CASSLGTSGAYEQYF.

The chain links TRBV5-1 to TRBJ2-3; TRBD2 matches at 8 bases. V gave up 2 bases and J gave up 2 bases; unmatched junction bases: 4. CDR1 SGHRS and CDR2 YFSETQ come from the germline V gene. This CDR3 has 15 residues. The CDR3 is CASSFRTSTTDTQYF. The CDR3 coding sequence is TGCGCCAGCAGCTTCAGGACTAGCACCACAGATACGCAGTATTTT.

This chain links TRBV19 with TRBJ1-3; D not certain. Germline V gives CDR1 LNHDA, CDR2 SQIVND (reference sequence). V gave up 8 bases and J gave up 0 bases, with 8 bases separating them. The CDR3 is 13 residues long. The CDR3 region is CASGRSSGNTIYF. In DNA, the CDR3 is TGTGCCAGTGGACGGAGCTCTGGAAACACCATATATTTT.

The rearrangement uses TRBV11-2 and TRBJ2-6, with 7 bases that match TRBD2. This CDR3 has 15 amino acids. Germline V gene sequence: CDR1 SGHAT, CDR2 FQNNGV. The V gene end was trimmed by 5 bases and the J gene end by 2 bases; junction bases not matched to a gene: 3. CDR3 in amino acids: CASSLRGAGANVLTF. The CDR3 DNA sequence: TGTGCCAGCAGCCTCCGGGGGGCTGGGGCCAACGTCCTGACTTTC.

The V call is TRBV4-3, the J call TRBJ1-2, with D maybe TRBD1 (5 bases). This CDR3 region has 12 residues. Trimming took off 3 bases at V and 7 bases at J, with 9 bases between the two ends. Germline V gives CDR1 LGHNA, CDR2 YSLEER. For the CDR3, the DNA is TGCGCCAGCAGCCACCTCGGGGCTGGCTACACCTTC. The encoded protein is CASSHLGAGYTF.

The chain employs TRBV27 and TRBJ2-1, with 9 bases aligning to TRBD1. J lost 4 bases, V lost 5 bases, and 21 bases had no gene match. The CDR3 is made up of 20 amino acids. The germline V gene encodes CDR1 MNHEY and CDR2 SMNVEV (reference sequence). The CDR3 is CASSPKFGTGYSNDYNEQFF. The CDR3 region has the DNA TGTGCCAGCAGTCCCAAATTTGGGACAGGGTATAGCAATGATTACAATGAGCAGTTCTTC.

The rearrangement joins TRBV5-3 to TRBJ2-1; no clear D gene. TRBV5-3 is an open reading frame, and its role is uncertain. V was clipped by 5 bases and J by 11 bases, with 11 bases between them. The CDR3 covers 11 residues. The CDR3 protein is CARSSPHKQFF. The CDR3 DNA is TGTGCCAGAAGTTCCCCCCACAAGCAGTTCTTC.

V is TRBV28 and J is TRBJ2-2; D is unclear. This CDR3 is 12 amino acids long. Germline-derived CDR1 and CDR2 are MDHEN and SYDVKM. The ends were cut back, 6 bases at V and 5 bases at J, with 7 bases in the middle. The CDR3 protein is CASRGQTGELFF. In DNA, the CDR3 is TGTGCCAGCAGGGGCCAGACCGGGGAGCTGTTTTTT.

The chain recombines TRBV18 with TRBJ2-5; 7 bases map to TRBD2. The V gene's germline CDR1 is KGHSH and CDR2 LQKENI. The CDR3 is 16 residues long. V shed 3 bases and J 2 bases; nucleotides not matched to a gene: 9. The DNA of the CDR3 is TGTGCCAGCTCACCCCTATCGGCTAGCGGACAAGAGACCCAGTACTTC. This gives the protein CASSPLSASGQETQYF.

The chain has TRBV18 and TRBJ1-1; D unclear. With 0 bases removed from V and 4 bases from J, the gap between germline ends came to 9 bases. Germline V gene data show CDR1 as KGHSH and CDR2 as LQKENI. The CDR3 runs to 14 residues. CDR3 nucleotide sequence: TGTGCCAGCTCACCACCAACCGGGATCACTGAAGCTTTCTTT. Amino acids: CASSPPTGITEAFF.